This T cell receptor (beta chain) was identified during a study of yellow fever vaccine responses in identical twins. Study conclusions and caveats: Among the twins, the vaccine T cell response reportedly seemed partly convergent and partly personalized.

A single record per CDR3 protein comes from TCRdb applying MiXCR to the RT-PCR reads. This table holds approximately 13,000 distinct CDR3 sequences, 84% found once. As for this clonotype: Its specificity is not known.

Germline CDR1 and CDR2: SGHRS and YFSETQ. The CDR3 spans 15 residues. Trimming cost V 4 bases and J 4 bases; bases outside gene matches: 10. V is TRBV5-1 and J is TRBJ2-7, with 8 bases matching TRBD1. The source is a young woman who received the yellow fever vaccine. Sequences were derived from T cells from blood (PBMCs), unsorted or a sorted subset (not recorded which), sampled before or after yellow fever vaccination (not recorded which). As DNA, the CDR3 is TGCGCCAGCAGCCTGGACAGGGCCCCCATTTACGAGCAGTACTTC. Its translation is CASSLDRAPIYEQYF.